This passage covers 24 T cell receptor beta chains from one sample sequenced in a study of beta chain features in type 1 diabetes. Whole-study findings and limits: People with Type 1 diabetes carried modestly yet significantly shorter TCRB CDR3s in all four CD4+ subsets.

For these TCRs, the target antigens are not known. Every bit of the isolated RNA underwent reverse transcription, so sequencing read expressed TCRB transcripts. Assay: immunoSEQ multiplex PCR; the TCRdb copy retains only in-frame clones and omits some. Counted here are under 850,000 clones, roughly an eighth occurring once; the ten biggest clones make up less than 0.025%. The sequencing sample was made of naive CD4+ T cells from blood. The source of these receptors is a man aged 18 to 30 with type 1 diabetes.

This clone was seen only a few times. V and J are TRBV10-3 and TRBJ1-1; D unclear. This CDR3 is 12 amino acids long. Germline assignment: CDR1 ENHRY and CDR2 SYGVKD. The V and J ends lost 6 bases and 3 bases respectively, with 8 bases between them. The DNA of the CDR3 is TGTGCCATCAGGTACGGGGACACTGAAGCTTTCTTT. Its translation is CAIRYGDTEAFF.

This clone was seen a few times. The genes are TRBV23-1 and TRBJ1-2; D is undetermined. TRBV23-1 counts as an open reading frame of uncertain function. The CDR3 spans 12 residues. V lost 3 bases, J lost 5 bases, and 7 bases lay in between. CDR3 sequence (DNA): TGCGCCAGCAGTCAGCTGGAGTATGGCTACACCTTC. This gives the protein CASSQLEYGYTF.

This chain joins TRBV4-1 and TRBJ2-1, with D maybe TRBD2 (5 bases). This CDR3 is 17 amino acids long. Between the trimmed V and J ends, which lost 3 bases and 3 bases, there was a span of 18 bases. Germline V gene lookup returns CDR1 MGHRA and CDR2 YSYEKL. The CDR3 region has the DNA TGCGCCAGCAGCCATATAGGGCCCGACCGGGGCTACAATGAGCAGTTCTTC. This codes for CASSHIGPDRGYNEQFF.

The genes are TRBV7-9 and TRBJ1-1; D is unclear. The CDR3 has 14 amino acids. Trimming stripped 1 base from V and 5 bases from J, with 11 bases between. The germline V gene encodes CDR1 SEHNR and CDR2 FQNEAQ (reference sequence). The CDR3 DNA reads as TGTGCCAGCAGCTTAGGCCCGATGCAGACTGAAGCTTTCTTT. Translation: CASSLGPMQTEAFF.

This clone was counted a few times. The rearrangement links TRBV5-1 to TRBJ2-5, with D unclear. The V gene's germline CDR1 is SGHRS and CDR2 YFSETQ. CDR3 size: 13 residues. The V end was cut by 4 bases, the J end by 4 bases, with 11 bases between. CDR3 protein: CASSLSWGETQYF. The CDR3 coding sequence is TGCGCCAGCAGCCTCTCGTGGGGAGAGACCCAGTACTTC. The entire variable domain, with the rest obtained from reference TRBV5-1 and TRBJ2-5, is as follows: KAGVTQTPRYLIKTRGQQVTLSCSPISGHRSVSWYQQTPGQGLQFLFEYFSETQRNKGNFPGRFSGRQFSNSRSEMNVSTLELGDSALYLCASSLSWGETQYFGPGTRLLVL.

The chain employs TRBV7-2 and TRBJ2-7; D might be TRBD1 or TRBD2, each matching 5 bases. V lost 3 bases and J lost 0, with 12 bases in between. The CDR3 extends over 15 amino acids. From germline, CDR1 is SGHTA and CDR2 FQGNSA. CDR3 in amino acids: CASSLGRTTSYEQYF. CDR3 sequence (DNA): TGTGCCAGCAGCTTGGGACGGACAACCTCCTACGAGCAGTACTTC.

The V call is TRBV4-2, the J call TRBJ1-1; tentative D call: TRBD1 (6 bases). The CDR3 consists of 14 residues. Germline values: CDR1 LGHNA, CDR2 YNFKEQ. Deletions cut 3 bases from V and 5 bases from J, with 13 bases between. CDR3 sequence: CASSQSQGGTEAFF. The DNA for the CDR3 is TGTGCCAGCAGCCAGTCACAGGGAGGTACTGAAGCTTTCTTT.

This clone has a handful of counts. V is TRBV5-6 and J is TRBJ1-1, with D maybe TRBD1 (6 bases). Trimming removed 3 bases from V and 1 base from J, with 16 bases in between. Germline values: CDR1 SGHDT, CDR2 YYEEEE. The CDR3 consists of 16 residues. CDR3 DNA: TGTGCCAGCAGCTCCTGGGCAGGGGATACGAACACTGAAGCTTTCTTT. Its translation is CASSSWAGDTNTEAFF.

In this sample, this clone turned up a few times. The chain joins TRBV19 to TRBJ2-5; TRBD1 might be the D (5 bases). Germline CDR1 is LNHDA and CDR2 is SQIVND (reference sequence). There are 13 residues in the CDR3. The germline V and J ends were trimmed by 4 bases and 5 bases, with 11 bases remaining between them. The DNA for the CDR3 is TGTGCCAGTAGTAGGGGCCTGCCGGAGACCCAGTACTTC. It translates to CASSRGLPETQYF.

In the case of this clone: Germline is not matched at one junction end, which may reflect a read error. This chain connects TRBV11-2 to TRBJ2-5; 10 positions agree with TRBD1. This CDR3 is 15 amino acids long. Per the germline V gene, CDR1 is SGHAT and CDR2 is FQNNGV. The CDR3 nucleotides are TGTGCCAGCAGCGTAGACAGGGGGCGGCGAGAGACCCAGTACTTC. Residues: CASSVDRGRRETQYF.

In DNA, the CDR3 is TGTGCCATCAGTGGCGGCGGGGCGGACACTGAAGCTTTCTTT. Its translation is CAISGGGADTEAFF. V usage is TRBV10-3 and J usage is TRBJ1-1; the D gene is possibly TRBD1 (5 bases). The CDR3 length is 14 residues. The V gene's germline CDR1 is ENHRY and CDR2 SYGVKD. Trimming took 4 bases from V and 3 from J, leaving 12 bases between them.

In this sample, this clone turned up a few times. CDR3 bases: TGTGCCTGGAGTCTCGATCGGGAAAAACTGTTTTTT. As protein: CAWSLDREKLFF. The gene calls are TRBV30 and TRBJ1-4; D call uncertain. CDR1 and CDR2 (germline): GTSNPN, SVGIG (reference sequence). The V end was cut by 2 bases, the J end by 8 bases, with 9 bases between. The CDR3 is made up of 12 amino acids.

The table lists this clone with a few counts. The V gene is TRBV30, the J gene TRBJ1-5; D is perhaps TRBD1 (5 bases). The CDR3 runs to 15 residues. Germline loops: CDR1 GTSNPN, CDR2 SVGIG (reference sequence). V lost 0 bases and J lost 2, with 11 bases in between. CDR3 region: CAWSVRGSGNQPQHF. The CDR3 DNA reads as TGTGCCTGGAGTGTTAGGGGTTCGGGCAATCAGCCCCAGCATTTT. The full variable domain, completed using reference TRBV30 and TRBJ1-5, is SQTIHQWPATLVQPVGSPLSLECTVEGTSNPNLYWYRQAAGRGLQLLFYSVGIGQISSEVPQNLSASRPQDRQFILSSKKLLLSDSGFYLCAWSVRGSGNQPQHFGDGTRLSIL.

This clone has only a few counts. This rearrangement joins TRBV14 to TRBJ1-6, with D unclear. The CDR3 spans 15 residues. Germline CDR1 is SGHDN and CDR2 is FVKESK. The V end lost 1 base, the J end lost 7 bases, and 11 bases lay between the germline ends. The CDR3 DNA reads TGTGCCAGCAGCCAAGGGACGGTGCGAAATTCACCCCTCCACTTT. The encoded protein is CASSQGTVRNSPLHF.

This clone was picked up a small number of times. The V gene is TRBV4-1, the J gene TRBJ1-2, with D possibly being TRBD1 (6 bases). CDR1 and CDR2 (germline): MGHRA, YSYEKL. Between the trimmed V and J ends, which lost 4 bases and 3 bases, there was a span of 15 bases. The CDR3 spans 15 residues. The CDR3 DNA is TGCGCCAGCAGCCCTGTCCCGGAGGGGGACTATGGCTACACCTTC. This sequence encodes CASSPVPEGDYGYTF.

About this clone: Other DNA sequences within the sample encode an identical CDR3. For the CDR3, the DNA is TGTGCCTGGAGTGGACAGGGGGGAGAAAAACTGTTTTTT. Its translation: CAWSGQGGEKLFF. The chain uses TRBV30 and TRBJ1-4; TRBD1 agrees at 9 bases. V was clipped by 1 base and J by 8 bases; unmatched bases: 2. Germline values: CDR1 GTSNPN, CDR2 SVGIG (reference sequence). The CDR3 runs 13 residues.

The CDR3, as DNA: TGTGCCAGCAGCCGGGGGTTGCAAGAGACCCAGTACTTC. Encoded protein: CASSRGLQETQYF. V and J are TRBV14 and TRBJ2-5, with D perhaps given as TRBD1 or TRBD2 (5 bases each). There are 13 residues in the CDR3. V lost 4 bases, J lost 2 bases, and 8 bases lay in between. The V gene's germline CDR1 is SGHDN and CDR2 FVKESK.

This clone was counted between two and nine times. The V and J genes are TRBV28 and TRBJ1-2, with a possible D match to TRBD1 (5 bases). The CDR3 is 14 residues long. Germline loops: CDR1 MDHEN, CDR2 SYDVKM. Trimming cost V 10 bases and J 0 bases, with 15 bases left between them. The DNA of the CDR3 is TGTGCCACGACGACAGACACCACTAACTATGGCTACACCTTC. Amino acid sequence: CATTTDTTNYGYTF.

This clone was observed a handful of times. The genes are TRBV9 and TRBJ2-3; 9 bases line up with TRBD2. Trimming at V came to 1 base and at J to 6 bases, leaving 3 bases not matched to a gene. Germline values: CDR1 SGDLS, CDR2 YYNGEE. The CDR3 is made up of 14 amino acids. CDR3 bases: TGTGCCAGCAGCGTATCTAGCGGGGTGGATACGCAGTATTTT. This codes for CASSVSSGVDTQYF.

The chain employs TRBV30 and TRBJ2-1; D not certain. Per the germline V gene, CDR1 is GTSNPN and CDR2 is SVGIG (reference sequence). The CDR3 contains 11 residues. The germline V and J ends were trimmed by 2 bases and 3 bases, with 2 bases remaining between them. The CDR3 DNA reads TGTGCCTGGAGTTACTACAATGAGCAGTTCTTC. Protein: CAWSYYNEQFF.

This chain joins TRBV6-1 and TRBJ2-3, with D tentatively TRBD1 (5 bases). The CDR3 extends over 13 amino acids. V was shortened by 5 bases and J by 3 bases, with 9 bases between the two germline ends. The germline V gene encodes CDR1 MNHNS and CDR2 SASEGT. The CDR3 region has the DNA TGTGCCAGCAGTATCCGACAGACAGATACGCAGTATTTT. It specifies CASSIRQTDTQYF.

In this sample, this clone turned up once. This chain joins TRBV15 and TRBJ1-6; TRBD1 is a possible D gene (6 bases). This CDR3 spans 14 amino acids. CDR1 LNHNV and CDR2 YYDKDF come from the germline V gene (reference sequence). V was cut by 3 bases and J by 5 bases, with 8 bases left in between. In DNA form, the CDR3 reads TGTGCCACCAGCAGCAGGGGTGATAATTCACCCCTCCACTTT. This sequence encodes CATSSRGDNSPLHF.

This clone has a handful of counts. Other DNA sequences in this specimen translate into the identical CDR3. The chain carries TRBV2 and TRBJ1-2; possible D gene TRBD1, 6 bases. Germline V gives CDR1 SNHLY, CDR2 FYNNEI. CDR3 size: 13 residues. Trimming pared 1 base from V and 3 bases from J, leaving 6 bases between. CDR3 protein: CASSEGTDYGYTF. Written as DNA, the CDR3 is TGTGCCAGCAGTGAAGGGACAGACTATGGCTACACCTTC.

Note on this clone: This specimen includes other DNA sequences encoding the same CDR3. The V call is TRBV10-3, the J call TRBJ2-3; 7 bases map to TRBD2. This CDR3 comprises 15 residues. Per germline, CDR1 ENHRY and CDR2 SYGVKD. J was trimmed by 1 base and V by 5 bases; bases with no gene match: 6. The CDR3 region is CAISPRLAGTDTQYF. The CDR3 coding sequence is TGTGCCATCAGTCCCCGACTAGCAGGCACAGATACGCAGTATTTT.